A single sample gave rise to the 25 T cell receptor beta chains below, sequenced in a study of blood T cell repertoires in COVID-19. The repertoire was sequenced with immunoSEQ multiplex PCR; TCRdb's copy has only in-frame clones and lacks some. The table lists 40,000 to 60,000 clones, approximately 84% of them singletons. The sequenced sample was peripheral blood. The receptor set was obtained from a man aged 50 to 59 with active COVID-19.

This clone came up a few times. This chain joins TRBV4-1 and TRBJ2-1; 11 bases match TRBD2. The CDR3 runs 16 residues. Germline lookup yields CDR1 MGHRA and CDR2 YSYEKL. With 0 bases clipped from V and 7 bases from J, the junction kept 5 bases outside the gene matches. The CDR3 loop reads CASSQEVSGGVNEQFF. The CDR3 DNA sequence: TGCGCCAGCAGCCAAGAAGTTAGCGGGGGGGTTAATGAGCAGTTCTTC.

Notes on this clone: The sample carries other DNA sequences with the same CDR3. The V gene is TRBV5-4, the J gene TRBJ2-3; 7 positions agree with TRBD2. CDR1 and CDR2 from the germline V gene are SGHNT and YYREEE (reference sequence). This CDR3 is built from 15 residues. Trimming removed 1 base from V and 1 base from J; junction bases left unmatched: 3. CDR3 in DNA: TGTGCCAGCAGCTTGTCGAGCGGGGGCACAGATACGCAGTATTTT. Protein sequence: CASSLSSGGTDTQYF. The full variable domain, rest sourced from reference TRBV5-4 and TRBJ2-3, is ETGVTQSPTHLIKTRGQQVTLRCSSQSGHNTVSWYQQALGQGPQFIFQYYREEENGRGNFPPRFSGLQFPNYSSELNVNALELDDSALYLCASSLSSGGTDTQYFGPGTRLTVL.

This chain uses TRBV7-2 with TRBJ1-3; no reliable D call. The germline V and J ends were trimmed by 1 base and 0 bases, with 10 bases remaining between them. CDR1 is SGHTA and CDR2 is FQGNSA in the germline V gene. This CDR3 contains 16 residues. The CDR3 DNA follows: TGTGCCAGCAGCTTAGGCAGGCCGAGCTCTGGAAACACCATATATTTT. Its protein is CASSLGRPSSGNTIYF.

The V call is TRBV2, the J call TRBJ1-2, with D maybe TRBD1 (6 bases). Germline V lookup: CDR1 SNHLY, CDR2 FYNNEI. The germline V and J ends were trimmed by 7 bases and 3 bases, with 12 bases remaining between them. This CDR3 has 13 amino acids. DNA for the CDR3: TGTGCCAGCAACTCACAGGGCTACTATGGCTACACCTTC. It specifies CASNSQGYYGYTF.

This chain links TRBV9 with TRBJ2-3; 12 bases are shared with TRBD2. The V gene end was trimmed by 2 bases and the J gene end by 6 bases; junction bases not matched to a gene: 10. The CDR3 sequence is 17 residues long. Germline V lookup: CDR1 SGDLS, CDR2 YYNGEE. CDR3 nucleotides: TGTGCCAGCAGCGTTGGACTAGCGGGGCCATTCAAGGATACGCAGTATTTT. It yields the protein CASSVGLAGPFKDTQYF.

This chain uses TRBV6-2 or TRBV6-3 with TRBJ2-3; TRBD2 agrees at 9 bases. The CDR3 covers 16 residues. The J segment lost 5 bases and the V segment lost 2 bases, leaving 8 bases of the junction unmatched. Germline V gene sequence: CDR1 MNHEY, CDR2 SVGEGT. This chain's CDR3 is CASSYLAGGPLDTQYF. CDR3 DNA: TGTGCCAGCAGTTACCTTGCGGGGGGGCCGTTAGATACGCAGTATTTT.

The rearrangement links TRBV10-3 to TRBJ1-1; 8 nucleotides align to TRBD1. The V segment lost 4 bases and the J segment 2 bases; nucleotides outside the gene matches: 3. CDR1 and CDR2 from the germline V gene are ENHRY and SYGVKD. The CDR3 is made up of 14 amino acids. DNA for the CDR3: TGTGCCATCAGTGGACAGGGGCTTAACACTGAAGCTTTCTTT. This sequence encodes CAISGQGLNTEAFF.

This clone came up once. The rearrangement uses TRBV3-1 (or the pseudogene TRBV3-2) and TRBJ2-5; TRBD1 aligns across 8 bases. V lost 4 bases and J lost 4; bases outside the gene matches: 5. Germline assignment: CDR1 LGHDT and CDR2 YNNKEL (reference sequence). The CDR3 length is 14 residues. The CDR3 here is CASSPGQGAETQYF. In nucleotides, the CDR3 is TGTGCCAGCAGCCCCGGACAGGGAGCAGAGACCCAGTACTTC.

This rearrangement joins TRBV15 to TRBJ1-1; weak D call: TRBD1 (5 bases). Between the trimmed V and J ends, which lost 4 bases and 1 base, there was a span of 19 bases. The CDR3 covers 17 residues. Germline CDR1 LNHNV, CDR2 YYDKDF (reference sequence). CDR3 residues: CATSILAGGAPNTEAFF. For the CDR3, the DNA is TGTGCCACCAGCATCCTTGCCGGCGGGGCCCCGAACACTGAAGCTTTCTTT. Full variable domain (outside the CDR3, taken from reference TRBV15 and TRBJ1-1): DAMVIQNPRYQVTQFGKPVTLSCSQTLNHNVMYWYQQKSSQAPKLLFHYYDKDFNNEADTPDNFQSRRPNTSFCFLDIRSPGLGDTAMYLCATSILAGGAPNTEAFFGQGTRLTVV.

This sequence joins TRBV7-2 and TRBJ2-7; D possibly corresponds to TRBD1 (5 bases). This CDR3 has 13 residues. CDR1 is SGHTA, CDR2 FQGNSA, per germline. V was cut by 3 bases and J by 6 bases, with 12 bases left in between. The CDR3, as DNA: TGTGCCAGCAGCTTTCCAGGGTCGCGCGAGCAGTACTTC. This codes for CASSFPGSREQYF.

The chain joins TRBV15 to TRBJ1-6; D not certain. The V gene's germline CDR1 is LNHNV and CDR2 YYDKDF (reference sequence). Trimming removed 5 bases at V and 6 bases at J, with 8 bases between. The CDR3 spans 13 residues. As DNA, the CDR3 is TGTGCCACCAGCCCAGTCATTAATTCACCCCTCCACTTT. This translates into CATSPVINSPLHF.

The chain employs TRBV28 and TRBJ1-4; 7 positions match TRBD1. CDR1 is MDHEN, CDR2 SYDVKM, per germline. CDR3 length: 15 residues. V was pared by 6 bases and J by 3 bases, with 7 bases of the junction left unmatched. This CDR3 is CASSSQGRANEKLFF. CDR3 nucleotides: TGTGCCAGCAGCTCACAGGGGCGGGCTAATGAAAAACTGTTTTTT.

The chain combines TRBV6-5 with TRBJ2-1, with D possibly TRBD2 on 7 matching bases. CDR1 is MNHEY and CDR2 is SVGAGI in the germline V gene. V was pared by 6 bases and J by 2 bases, with 14 bases between. The CDR3 length is 15 residues. CDR3 residues: CASRGRGGPYNEQFF. CDR3 nucleotides: TGTGCCAGCAGGGGGAGGGGGGGCCCCTACAATGAGCAGTTCTTC.

The gene calls are TRBV27 and TRBJ2-1; 9 positions agree with TRBD1. CDR1 MNHEY and CDR2 SMNVEV come from the germline V gene (reference sequence). The junction had 6 bases not matched to a gene; V was cut back by 3 bases and J by 9 bases. The CDR3 sequence is 14 residues long. DNA of the CDR3: TGTGCCAGCAGTTTTTCCGGGACAGGGAGTGAGCAGTTCTTC. Protein sequence: CASSFSGTGSEQFF.

The V gene is TRBV3-1 (or the pseudogene TRBV3-2), the J gene TRBJ2-5; D is perhaps TRBD1 (5 bases). V was pared by 4 bases and J by 2 bases, with 8 bases between. CDR3 length: 13 amino acids. Germline V gives CDR1 LGHDT, CDR2 YNNKEL (reference sequence). CDR3 DNA: TGTGCCAGCAGCCCAGGACATCAAGAGACCCAGTACTTC. Protein product: CASSPGHQETQYF.

V gene TRBV28 combines with J gene TRBJ1-2, with D possibly matching TRBD1 (5 bases). The CDR3 loop spans 16 amino acids. Germline loops: CDR1 MDHEN, CDR2 SYDVKM. V was trimmed by 6 bases and J by 7 bases, leaving 24 bases between them. The CDR3 sequence is CASRTTGGSLFRGYTF. As DNA, the CDR3 is TGTGCCAGCAGAACGACTGGGGGGTCTCTGTTTCGTGGCTACACCTTC.

The V and J genes are TRBV28 and TRBJ2-4, with 8 bases matching TRBD1. The trim removed 6 bases at V and 7 bases at J, leaving 8 bases unmatched. This CDR3 region has 14 residues. CDR1 is MDHEN, CDR2 SYDVKM, per germline. CDR3 amino acids: CASSDRGRTNIQYF. For the CDR3, the DNA is TGTGCCAGCAGCGACAGGGGCCGAACCAACATTCAGTACTTC.

V and J are TRBV6-7 and TRBJ2-3; 7 bases map to TRBD1. TRBV6-7 is labeled an ORF, and its function is uncertain. CDR3 length equals 15 residues. V lost 5 bases to trimming and J lost 1 base; unmatched junction nucleotides: 6. CDR3 protein: CASSARQGGTDTQYF. CDR3 coding DNA: TGTGCCAGCAGTGCTAGACAGGGTGGCACAGATACGCAGTATTTT.

The chain links TRBV9 to TRBJ2-3; D not certain. Trimming removed 0 bases at V and 4 bases at J, with 3 bases between. The germline CDR1 and CDR2 sequences are SGDLS and YYNGEE. The CDR3 spans 12 residues. For the CDR3, the DNA is TGTGCCAGCAGCGTAGCGGCAGATACGCAGTATTTT. Protein sequence: CASSVAADTQYF.

This clone was detected once. The chain is built from TRBV10-3 and TRBJ2-7; 16 bases map to TRBD2. Germline CDR1 is ENHRY and CDR2 is SYGVKD. The CDR3 is 17 residues long. Trimming cost V 5 bases and J 7 bases; bases outside gene matches: 11. DNA of the CDR3: TGTGCCATCAGTTACACCGGGACTAGCGGGGGGGTAGGGGAGCAGTACTTC. As protein: CAISYTGTSGGVGEQYF.

The chain links TRBV7-2 to TRBJ2-5; 10 bases agree with TRBD1. Germline assignment: CDR1 SGHTA and CDR2 FQGNSA. CDR3 length equals 15 residues. The trim removed 4 bases at V and 5 bases at J, leaving 7 bases unmatched. CDR3 sequence reads: CASSSSGTGEETQYF. Here the CDR3 DNA reads TGTGCCAGCAGCTCATCCGGGACAGGGGAGGAGACCCAGTACTTC.

The genes are TRBV7-2 and TRBJ1-1, with 7 bases fitting TRBD1. V shed 4 bases and J 0 bases; nucleotides not matched to a gene: 11. CDR1 and CDR2 from the germline V gene are SGHTA and FQGNSA. This CDR3 spans 17 amino acids. CDR3 in amino acids: CASSSKGAGYMNTEAFF. The DNA of the CDR3 is TGTGCCAGCAGCTCGAAGGGGGCGGGATACATGAACACTGAAGCTTTCTTT.

This clone was found many times. For the CDR3, the DNA is TGCGCCAGCAGCTTACTCCGGGACAGGGCCTTACAAGAGACCCAGTACTTC. Translation gives CASSLLRDRALQETQYF. This sequence joins TRBV5-1 and TRBJ2-5, with 9 bases matching TRBD1. There are 17 residues in the CDR3. The junction had 10 bases not matched to a gene; V was cut back by 2 bases and J by 2 bases. Germline CDR1 SGHRS, CDR2 YFSETQ.

V gene TRBV19 combines with J gene TRBJ1-5; 7 bases agree with TRBD1. Germline CDR1 reads LNHDA; CDR2 reads SQIVND (reference sequence). Trimming removed 2 bases from V and 4 bases from J; junction bases left unmatched: 5. The CDR3 consists of 15 residues. In DNA, the CDR3 is TGTGCCAGTAGTATAAGGGGGCTTGGGAATCAGCCCCAGCATTTT. It translates to CASSIRGLGNQPQHF.

The chain has TRBV10-3 and TRBJ1-4, with TRBD1 matching over 7 bases. CDR1 and CDR2 from the germline V gene are ENHRY and SYGVKD. Losses at the gene ends were 10 bases for V and 7 bases for J; bases not matched to a gene: 9. This CDR3 contains 13 residues. The CDR3 reads CATQGEVSEKLFF. As DNA, the CDR3 is TGTGCCACCCAGGGGGAGGTTAGTGAAAAACTGTTTTTT.